Below, 29 T cell receptor beta chains from the same sample are listed, as sequenced in a study of T cell responses to AZD1222 COVID-19 vaccine. Repertoires were generated with immunoSEQ multiplex PCR, while TCRdb's copy carries only in-frame clones and drops some. The sample lists some 120,000 clones; 90% to 95% were seen once. Source: peripheral blood, taken on day 0 of AZD1222 vaccination. The receptor set was obtained from an adult in good health.

As concerns this clone: The limits of the CDR3 on the DNA are not certain, so only TCRdb's listed CDR3 is given. The rearrangement links TRBV2 to TRBJ2-7; the D call of TRBD1 is as the table states it, not checked on the DNA. Germline V gene lookup returns CDR1 SNHLY and CDR2 FYNNEI. Both ends counted, the CDR3 spans 16 residues. CDR3 region: CASSVGKGSIRERRYF.

Concerning this clone: Other nucleotide sequences in the sample specify the same CDR3. The chain combines TRBV29-1 with TRBJ1-1, with D perhaps matching TRBD1 (5 bases). CDR1 and CDR2 from the germline V gene are SQVTM and ANQGSEA. V lost 7 bases and J 4 bases, leaving 13 bases between the germline ends. The CDR3 totals 12 residues. Written as DNA, the CDR3 is TGCAGCGCCGGGGGAGGGAGCACTGAAGCTTTCTTT. Translated, it gives CSAGGGSTEAFF.

The chain combines TRBV12-5 with TRBJ1-2; tentative D call: TRBD1 (5 bases). Germline-derived CDR1 and CDR2 are LGHNT and FRNRAP. Trimming cost V 1 base and J 2 bases, with 11 bases left between them. The CDR3 runs to 15 residues. CDR3 in amino acids: CASGLAGTANYGYTF. The CDR3 DNA sequence: TGTGCTAGTGGTTTGGCCGGGACGGCCAACTATGGCTACACCTTC. Variable domain in full (rest from reference TRBV12-5 and TRBJ1-2): DARVTQTPRHKVTEMGQEVTMRCQPILGHNTVFWYRQTMMQGLELLAYFRNRAPLDDSGMPKDRFSAEMPDATLATLKIQPSEPRDSAVYFCASGLAGTANYGYTFGSGTRLTVV.

The chain links TRBV15 to TRBJ1-3; D might be TRBD1 (6 bases). The length of the CDR3 is 16 residues. The germline CDR1 and CDR2 sequences are LNHNV and YYDKDF (reference sequence). Trimming cost V 1 base and J 0 bases, with 10 bases left between them. CDR3 coding DNA: TGTGCCACCAGCAGAGGACAGGCCAACTCTGGAAACACCATATATTTT. Translated, it gives CATSRGQANSGNTIYF.

This clone was counted a few times. The rearrangement uses TRBV30 and TRBJ2-1; 13 bases map to TRBD2. CDR1 and CDR2 from the germline V gene are GTSNPN and SVGIG (reference sequence). The CDR3 loop spans 16 amino acids. Trimming at V came to 3 bases and at J to 5 bases, leaving 7 bases not matched to a gene. CDR3 nucleotides: TGTGCCTGGAGCCTGCGACTAGCGGGAGGAAACAATGAGCAGTTCTTC. As protein: CAWSLRLAGGNNEQFF.

Here the CDR3 DNA reads TGTGCCAGCAGCCGAGATAGCAATCAGCCCCAGCATTTT. Translation gives CASSRDSNQPQHF. The chain is built from TRBV7-3 and TRBJ1-5; unclear D gene. V lost 5 bases and J lost 0, with 5 bases in between. Germline-derived CDR1 and CDR2 are SGHTA and FQGTGA. The CDR3 is made up of 13 amino acids.

The chain is built from TRBV7-8 and TRBJ2-7, with D possibly called TRBD1 or TRBD2 (5 bases each). Germline assignment: CDR1 SGHVS and CDR2 FQNEAQ. V was trimmed by 3 bases and J by 7 bases, leaving 16 bases between them. The CDR3 covers 14 residues. CDR3 region: CASSLVGPFKEQYF. CDR3 in DNA: TGTGCCAGCAGCTTGGTGGGACCCTTTAAAGAGCAGTACTTC.

This chain uses TRBV13 with TRBJ1-4, with D maybe TRBD1 (5 bases). With 2 bases removed from V and 4 bases from J, the gap between germline ends came to 11 bases. The CDR3 consists of 15 residues. The germline V gene encodes CDR1 PRHDT and CDR2 FYEKMQ (reference sequence). The CDR3 nucleotides read TGTGCCAGCAGCTTAAGGTCAGGGAATAATGAAAAACTGTTTTTT. This translates into CASSLRSGNNEKLFF.

This clone has only a few counts. V usage is TRBV15 and J usage is TRBJ1-2, with 8 nucleotides matching TRBD1. Per germline, CDR1 LNHNV and CDR2 YYDKDF (reference sequence). V trimming: 0 bases; J trimming: 4 bases; junction bases outside the gene matches: 4. The CDR3 extends over 15 amino acids. The CDR3 nucleotides read TGTGCCACCAGCAGAGATCAGGGGGCTGGCTATGGCTACACCTTC. Protein product: CATSRDQGAGYGYTF.

The V call is TRBV2, the J call TRBJ2-1; 9 bases are shared with TRBD1. The germline CDR1 and CDR2 sequences are SNHLY and FYNNEI. The V segment lost 6 bases and the J segment 7 bases; nucleotides outside the gene matches: 7. There are 14 residues in the CDR3. CDR3 nucleotides: TGTGCCAGCAGAGGACAGGGGCGGCTGAATGAGCAGTTCTTC. Translating it yields CASRGQGRLNEQFF.

The V call is TRBV2, the J call TRBJ2-3; 7 bases fit TRBD1. Germline trimming cut 6 bases from V and 9 bases from J; bases unmatched to any gene: 6. CDR1 and CDR2 (germline): SNHLY, FYNNEI. The CDR3 runs 12 residues. DNA of the CDR3: TGTGCCAGCAGCCTCGACAGGGAAACGCAGTATTTT. Protein: CASSLDRETQYF.

The chain joins TRBV6-2 or TRBV6-3 to TRBJ1-1; 7 bases are a match to TRBD1. The CDR3 sequence is 16 residues long. Germline V lookup: CDR1 MNHEY, CDR2 SVGEGT. J lost 5 bases, V lost 3 bases, and 12 bases had no gene match. The CDR3 nucleotides read TGTGCCAGCAGTTATTTGGTAGGGGGCTTGAGGACTGAAGCTTTCTTT. This encodes CASSYLVGGLRTEAFF.

The genes are TRBV6-5 and TRBJ1-5, with D uncertain. V was clipped by 5 bases and J by 0 bases, with 11 bases between them. The CDR3 has 15 amino acids. The V gene's germline CDR1 is MNHEY and CDR2 SVGAGI. Here the CDR3 reads CASSLTRNSNQPQHF. In DNA form, the CDR3 reads TGTGCCAGCAGTCTAACCCGGAATAGCAATCAGCCCCAGCATTTT.

The V gene is TRBV5-5, the J gene TRBJ2-7, with a tentative D call TRBD2 (5 bases). The CDR3 is 15 amino acids. Looked up from germline, CDR1 is SGHKS and CDR2 is YYEKEE (reference sequence). The ends were cut back, 4 bases at V and 2 bases at J, with 16 bases in the middle. The CDR3 coding sequence is TGTGCCAGCAGCCTTCGGCGGGTCTCGACCTACGAGCAGTACTTC. It is translated as CASSLRRVSTYEQYF.

The CDR3 region is CASSPGDLTYEQYF. The DNA for the CDR3 is TGTGCCAGCAGCCCCGGGGACCTGACCTACGAGCAGTACTTC. V gene TRBV27 combines with J gene TRBJ2-7; D assignment may be TRBD1 or TRBD2 (5 bases each). V lost 6 bases, J lost 2 bases, and 14 bases lay in between. The CDR3 runs to 14 residues. Looked up from germline, CDR1 is MNHEY and CDR2 is SMNVEV (reference sequence).

The chain carries TRBV6-5 and TRBJ2-4, with 8 bases aligning to TRBD2. V lost 7 bases, J lost 0 bases, and 5 bases stayed unmatched. Germline V gene data show CDR1 as MNHEY and CDR2 as SVGAGI. The CDR3 length is 15 residues. The CDR3 DNA follows: TGTGCCAGCACTTCGGGGGGGCTAGCCAAAAACATTCAGTACTTC. This encodes CASTSGGLAKNIQYF.

V gene TRBV2 combines with J gene TRBJ1-4; 8 bases map to TRBD1. This CDR3 comprises 14 residues. The V and J ends lost 5 bases and 14 bases, in that order; junction bases with no gene match: 13. Germline V lookup: CDR1 SNHLY, CDR2 FYNNEI. The CDR3 region has the DNA TGTGCCAGCAGTTTAGGGACAGGAAGCGCTTCGCTGTTTTTT. It encodes CASSLGTGSASLFF.

The chain recombines TRBV3-1 (or the pseudogene TRBV3-2) with TRBJ2-7; 7 bases align to TRBD1. Trimming took 3 bases from V and 7 from J; bases not matched to a gene: 9. There are 14 residues in the CDR3. The V gene's germline CDR1 is LGHDT and CDR2 YNNKEL (reference sequence). CDR3: CASSHWDRSLEQYF. Written as DNA, the CDR3 is TGTGCCAGCAGCCACTGGGACAGATCGTTGGAGCAGTACTTC.

The chain couples TRBV20-1 to TRBJ1-2; no reliable D call. The CDR3 runs to 12 residues. Germline V gene sequence: CDR1 DFQATT, CDR2 SNEGSKA (reference sequence). V lost 3 bases to trimming and J lost 4 bases, with 9 bases between them. The CDR3 protein is CSASFGAYGYTF. DNA for the CDR3: TGCAGTGCTAGTTTCGGAGCCTATGGCTACACCTTC.

The chain recombines TRBV10-3 with TRBJ2-7; D is possibly TRBD2 (5 bases). Germline V lookup: CDR1 ENHRY, CDR2 SYGVKD. The length of the CDR3 is 15 residues. Trimming stripped 3 bases from V and 7 bases from J, with 19 bases between. CDR3 loop: CAISDPATASGEQYF. The CDR3 DNA follows: TGTGCCATCAGTGATCCAGCGACTGCATCGGGGGAGCAGTACTTC.

The rearrangement uses TRBV9 and TRBJ2-1; perhaps TRBD2 as D (6 bases). Trimming took 0 bases from V and 4 from J, leaving 11 bases between them. The CDR3 sequence is 15 residues long. CDR1 and CDR2 (germline): SGDLS, YYNGEE. CDR3 coding DNA: TGTGCCAGCAGCGTAGACGGGAGAACGTACAATGAGCAGTTCTTC. This translates into CASSVDGRTYNEQFF.

This clone was seen just once. CDR3 nucleotides: TGTGCCAGCAGTTACCAGAAGGGGAGGCCATACGAGCAGTACTTC. This translates into CASSYQKGRPYEQYF. The V gene is TRBV6-5, the J gene TRBJ2-7; D might be TRBD2 (6 bases). The length of the CDR3 is 15 residues. In germline, CDR1 is MNHEY, CDR2 SVGAGI. Trimming pared 2 bases from V and 4 bases from J, leaving 15 bases between.

This clone appeared a single time. The chain combines TRBV12-5 with TRBJ2-1; maybe TRBD1 (5 bases). V shed 3 bases and J shed 8 bases, with 20 bases lying between them. This CDR3 has 16 residues. Germline V gene data show CDR1 as LGHNT and CDR2 as FRNRAP. CDR3 nucleotides: TGTGCTAGTGGTTTAGGTGGGGCAGGGAATAGCTATGAGCAGTTCTTC. As protein: CASGLGGAGNSYEQFF.

The chain links TRBV6-6 to TRBJ2-7; 7 bases line up with TRBD2. The V segment lost 4 bases and the J segment 1 base; nucleotides outside the gene matches: 7. The length of the CDR3 is 15 residues. Germline CDR1 is MNHNY and CDR2 is SVGAGI (reference sequence). Written as DNA, the CDR3 is TGTGCCAGCAGTTCGGTGGGCGGGGGTTCCTACGAGCAGTACTTC. The encoded protein is CASSSVGGGSYEQYF.

This clone occurred a few times. The rearrangement links TRBV19 to TRBJ1-1; D gene uncertain. V gave up 6 bases and J gave up 5 bases, with 13 bases separating them. Germline-derived CDR1 and CDR2 are LNHDA and SQIVND (reference sequence). This CDR3 comprises 13 residues. The CDR3 nucleotides are TGTGCCAGTAGCCCAACCTACGGGACTGAAGCTTTCTTT. Its translation: CASSPTYGTEAFF.

J is TRBJ2-1 and V is TRBV4-3, with 9 bases matching TRBD2. J was trimmed by 8 bases and V by 0 bases; bases with no gene match: 8. This CDR3 is built from 16 residues. Looked up from germline, CDR1 is LGHNA and CDR2 is YSLEER. The CDR3 coding sequence is TGCGCCAGCAGCCAAGATGGTAGCGGGAGTCCCTATGAGCAGTTCTTC. Protein product: CASSQDGSGSPYEQFF.

J is TRBJ2-5 and V is TRBV13; TRBD1 matches 9 bases. Losses at the gene ends were 0 bases for V and 2 bases for J; bases not matched to a gene: 7. The CDR3 totals 17 residues. In germline, CDR1 is PRHDT, CDR2 FYEKMQ (reference sequence). CDR3 loop: CASSLGLGQGLQETQYF. In DNA, the CDR3 is TGTGCCAGCAGCTTAGGCCTAGGACAGGGGTTACAAGAGACCCAGTACTTC.

The genes are TRBV25-1 and TRBJ2-7; possibly TRBD1 for D (5 bases). The CDR3 contains 11 residues. Germline V gives CDR1 MGHDK, CDR2 SYGVNS. V lost 8 bases and J lost 5, with 10 bases in between. The CDR3, as DNA: TGTGCCAGCGGCAGGGTGGACGAGCAGTACTTC. This encodes CASGRVDEQYF.

The rearrangement joins TRBV7-8 to TRBJ2-1, with TRBD2 matching over 7 bases. CDR3 length equals 16 residues. In germline, CDR1 is SGHVS, CDR2 FQNEAQ. Trimming at V came to 5 bases and at J to 9 bases, leaving 16 bases not matched to a gene. The CDR3 coding sequence is TGTGCCAGCAGCCAGTTCCCTGGGGGGAGGGCCTTTGAGCAGTTCTTC. Its protein is CASSQFPGGRAFEQFF.